One sample yielded the 5 T cell receptor beta chains listed below, sequenced in a study of blood T cell repertoires in COVID-19. Clones were sequenced by immunoSEQ multiplex PCR, and TCRdb holds only the in-frame ones, with some missing. The table records around 260,000 clones, approximately 80% of them present only once. The material sequenced was peripheral blood. The origin of the receptors is a man aged 60 to 69 with acute or convalescent COVID-19.

The chain employs TRBV2 and TRBJ2-3, with D unclear. CDR3 length: 11 amino acids. From germline, CDR1 is SNHLY and CDR2 FYNNEI. V dropped 4 bases and J dropped 6 bases, with 5 bases sitting between them. The DNA of the CDR3 is TGTGCCAGCAGTGTGAGTGATACGCAGTATTTT. Protein product: CASSVSDTQYF.

This clone was picked up a small number of times. V usage is TRBV28 and J usage is TRBJ2-2; D unresolved. Germline values: CDR1 MDHEN, CDR2 SYDVKM. The CDR3 has 14 amino acids. V was clipped by 7 bases and J by 0 bases, with 9 bases between them. CDR3 amino acids: CASNSVANTGELFF. DNA of the CDR3: TGTGCCAGCAATTCAGTCGCGAACACCGGGGAGCTGTTTTTT.

This clone was detected a few times. The chain combines TRBV10-3 with TRBJ1-1, with 7 bases that match TRBD1. This CDR3 has 15 amino acids. Trimming removed 6 bases from V and 7 bases from J; junction bases left unmatched: 14. Germline V gives CDR1 ENHRY, CDR2 SYGVKD. CDR3 loop: CAISRDSRGWGEAFF. The CDR3, as DNA: TGTGCCATCAGCAGGGACAGTCGGGGCTGGGGTGAAGCTTTCTTT.

The chain employs TRBV9 and TRBJ2-2; D is ambiguous. V shed 6 bases and J shed 6 bases, with 18 bases lying between them. This CDR3 spans 15 amino acids. Germline-derived CDR1 and CDR2 are SGDLS and YYNGEE. The CDR3 protein is CASKPRPPSPGELFF. Written as DNA, the CDR3 is TGTGCCAGCAAACCGCGGCCTCCGTCGCCCGGGGAGCTGTTTTTT. Full variable domain (rest looked up from reference TRBV9 and TRBJ2-2): DSGVTQTPKHLITATGQRVTLRCSPRSGDLSVYWYQQSLDQGLQFLIQYYNGEERAKGNILERFSAQQFPDLHSELNLSSLELGDSALYFCASKPRPPSPGELFFGEGSRLTVL.

The V and J genes are TRBV7-9 and TRBJ1-1; D may be TRBD1 (6 bases). Germline V CDR1 and CDR2: SEHNR, FQNEAQ (reference sequence). V lost 5 bases and J lost 4, with 14 bases in between. The CDR3 sequence is 14 residues long. The CDR3, as DNA: TGTGCCAGCAGCAACAGGGAAAGGAGCACTGAAGCTTTCTTT. Protein: CASSNRERSTEAFF.